One and the same sample provided the 9 T cell receptor beta chains below, sequenced in a study of cytomegalovirus exposure and HLA in healthy donors. Vbeta (60) and Jbeta (13) primers were used in the PCR. Libraries were prepared by immunoSEQ multiplex PCR; TCRdb keeps only in-frame clonotypes and omits some of them. The sample shows over 150,000 clones, under 85% of them seen only once. Sequences were obtained from PBMCs. These receptors were collected from a male donor in good health and CMV-seronegative.

The V call is TRBV28, the J call TRBJ2-2, with 10 positions matching TRBD2. The ends lost 3 bases at V and 5 bases at J; junction bases unmatched: 6. Germline V gives CDR1 MDHEN, CDR2 SYDVKM. The CDR3 sequence is 16 residues long. CDR3 DNA: TGTGCCAGCAGTTTCCCCGTTAGCGGGAGGACCGGGGAGCTGTTTTTT. Translating gives CASSFPVSGRTGELFF.

V usage is TRBV30 and J usage is TRBJ2-7, with 15 positions matching TRBD2. Germline loops: CDR1 GTSNPN, CDR2 SVGIG (reference sequence). The CDR3 loop spans 17 amino acids. V trimming: 3 bases; J trimming: 1 base; junction bases outside the gene matches: 7. The CDR3 nucleotides read TGTGCCTGGAGCTGGACTAGCGGGGGGGGTGGGTCCTACGAGCAGTACTTC. Amino acids: CAWSWTSGGGGSYEQYF. The full variable domain, completed using reference TRBV30 and TRBJ2-7, is SQTIHQWPATLVQPVGSPLSLECTVEGTSNPNLYWYRQAAGRGLQLLFYSVGIGQISSEVPQNLSASRPQDRQFILSSKKLLLSDSGFYLCAWSWTSGGGGSYEQYFGPGTRLTVT.

The rearrangement uses TRBV6-5 and TRBJ2-3, with TRBD1 matching 9 bases. J gave up 6 bases and V 6 bases, and 7 bases lay outside the gene matches. This CDR3 contains 14 residues. Per germline, CDR1 MNHEY and CDR2 SVGAGI. CDR3 sequence: CASSKQGAGDTQYF. CDR3 nucleotide sequence: TGTGCCAGCAGCAAACAGGGGGCAGGTGATACGCAGTATTTT.

The V gene is TRBV28, the J gene TRBJ1-4; D perhaps matches TRBD1 (6 bases). Trimming stripped 3 bases from V and 9 bases from J, with 17 bases between. From germline, CDR1 is MDHEN and CDR2 SYDVKM. The CDR3 runs 15 residues. CDR3 in amino acids: CASSFGGGRLKKLFF. In DNA, the CDR3 is TGTGCCAGCAGTTTTGGCGGGGGGCGGTTGAAAAAACTGTTTTTT.

The J gene is TRBJ1-4, the V gene TRBV7-2, with unresolved D. Per germline, CDR1 SGHTA and CDR2 FQGNSA. The V and J ends lost 1 base and 8 bases respectively, with 17 bases between them. The CDR3 totals 16 residues. This chain's CDR3 is CASSLGPLGGFEKLFF. The CDR3, as DNA: TGTGCCAGCAGCTTAGGGCCCTTGGGAGGGTTCGAAAAACTGTTTTTT.

V usage is TRBV5-4 and J usage is TRBJ1-2; TRBD1 aligns across 10 bases. This CDR3 comprises 15 residues. Germline values: CDR1 SGHNT, CDR2 YYREEE (reference sequence). Losses at the gene ends were 2 bases for V and 8 bases for J; bases not matched to a gene: 9. The CDR3 sequence: CASSFDRGLAGGYTF. CDR3 nucleotide sequence: TGTGCCAGCAGCTTCGACAGGGGGCTTGCGGGGGGCTACACCTTC.

The chain uses TRBV6-4 and TRBJ1-2; 9 bases map to TRBD1. Germline V gene lookup returns CDR1 MRHNA and CDR2 SNTAGT. The CDR3 has 12 residues. With V trimmed by 7 bases and J by 6 bases, 3 bases remained unmatched. CDR3 sequence (DNA): TGTGCCAGCAAACGGGACAGGGATGGCTACACCTTC. This gives the protein CASKRDRDGYTF.

The chain combines TRBV28 with TRBJ1-5; D call uncertain. CDR3 length: 17 amino acids. Trimming left V 4 bases short and J 9 bases short, with 25 bases between. CDR1 and CDR2 from the germline V gene are MDHEN and SYDVKM. This chain's CDR3 is CASSSPPGSGPRWPQHF. CDR3 bases: TGTGCCAGCAGTTCCCCACCGGGATCAGGTCCTCGTTGGCCCCAGCATTTT.

The chain is built from TRBV28 and TRBJ2-4; TRBD2 matches 11 bases. CDR3 length: 20 residues. The trim removed 7 bases at V and 0 bases at J, leaving 17 bases unmatched. The germline V gene has CDR1 MDHEN and CDR2 SYDVKM. In nucleotides, the CDR3 is TGTGCCAGCACTTGGGCCCCGGGACTAGCGGATCTAAAAGCCAAAAACATTCAGTACTTC. Its protein is CASTWAPGLADLKAKNIQYF.